The source of this T cell receptor beta chain is a study of T cell repertoires in aging, cancer and after chemotherapy. Overall study context: About 8.1 million TCR reads made up the full dataset.

Amplification of TCR beta used genomic DNA extracted from peripheral blood. Multiplex touch-down PCR with TRB-A/B primers amplified rearranged V-D-J TRB sequences. TCRdb recomputed calls from the multiplex PCR reads with MiXCR, one row per CDR3 protein. This repertoire shows about 12,000 distinct CDR3 sequences, about 27% found once; its top ten account for roughly a tenth. Trimming took 6 bases from V and 3 from J; bases not matched to a gene: 11. Germline V CDR1 and CDR2: LNHDA, SQIVND (reference sequence). This CDR3 comprises 16 residues. Sequences were obtained from blood. The TCR originated in a human donor with a blood cancer. The chain recombines TRBV19 with TRBJ1-5, with 7 bases lining up with TRBD1. CDR3 in DNA: TGTGCCAGTAGAAAGACAGGGACTCCCGCCAATCAGCCCCAGCATTTT. This codes for CASRKTGTPANQPQHF.